The rows below give T cell receptor beta chains drawn from one sample of a study of shared clonotypes between healthy human individuals. TCRdb keeps only in-frame clones here, not all; method: immunoSEQ multiplex PCR. In the table there are 2 million to 2.5 million clones, 85% to 95% of which are singletons. Sequencing used naive CD8+ T cells from PBMCs. These TCRs come from a man between 18 and 29 years old in good health. Some clones in this sample may be carry-over from other donors' samples. The CDR3 runs from the conserved cysteine through the conserved F or W. The order of the fields is V gene, J gene, D gene, clone size, CDR3 DNA, CDR3 protein. The D gene is left open where the match is weak. Clone size is stated in some rows and not others, as once, few, many or a class when expanded.

TRBV5-4	TRBJ2-7	TRBD1	once	TGTGCCAGCAGCCCCGGGGACAGAGACTACGAGCAGTACTTC	CASSPGDRDYEQYF
TRBV7-2	TRBJ2-1	TRBD2	-	TGTGCCAGCAGCTTAATAGCGGGAGTAATCTATGATGAGCAGTTCTTC	CASSLIAGVIYDEQFF
TRBV4-1	TRBJ1-2	-	few	TGCGCCAGCAGCCAAGATCCCCAGGGGCTCCACTATGGCTACACCTTC	CASSQDPQGLHYGYTF
TRBV29-1	TRBJ1-2	TRBD1	-	TGCAGCGCAATACCCACGACAGGGGAACATGGCTACACCTTC	CSAIPTTGEHGYTF
TRBV5-6	TRBJ2-7	TRBD2	-	TGTGCCAGCAGTACGGGGCTAGCGGGCTACGAGCAGTACTTC	CASSTGLAGYEQYF
TRBV7-2	TRBJ2-5	TRBD2	-	TGTGCCAGCAGCTTCCCATTAGCGGGAGGCCGGGAGACCCAGTACTTC	CASSFPLAGGRETQYF
TRBV7-9	TRBJ2-7	TRBD2	-	TGTGCCAGCAGCCTATCGAGAAATAGCGGGTACGAGCAGTACTTC	CASSLSRNSGYEQYF
TRBV27	TRBJ2-1	TRBD1	-	TGTGCCAGCAGTCCATCCGGGACAGCCTACAATGAGCAGTTCTTC	CASSPSGTAYNEQFF
TRBV6-5	TRBJ2-1	-	-	TGTGCCAGCAGTTTCTCTAGGGGCTATGAGCAGTTCTTC	CASSFSRGYEQFF
TRBV19	TRBJ2-3	-	-	TGTGCCAGTAGTCCCTACCCGTCGACTAGCACAGATACGCAGTATTTT	CASSPYPSTSTDTQYF
TRBV9	TRBJ1-2	TRBD1	-	TGTGCCAGCAGCGGGACTGGGGACAGCTATGGCTACACCTTC	CASSGTGDSYGYTF
TRBV21-1	TRBJ1-1	-	-	TGTGCCAGCAGCAAGCGACAGGGGGCGGGGCACACTGAAGCTTTCTTT	CASSKRQGAGHTEAFF
TRBV19	TRBJ2-7	-	-	TGTGCCAGTAGCGGGCGGCTTTCCTACGAGCAGTACTTC	CASSGRLSYEQYF
TRBV4-3	TRBJ1-3	-	-	TGCGCCAGCAGCCAAGATACCCACGGGCTCTATGGAAACACCATATATTTT	CASSQDTHGLYGNTIYF
TRBV27	TRBJ2-1	-	-	TGTGCCAGCAGTCTGCGGGACAGAAACTACAATGAGCAGTTCTTC	CASSLRDRNYNEQFF
TRBV10-3	TRBJ2-1	-	-	TGTGCCATCAGCCCGACAGGCGATGAGCAGTTCTTC	CAISPTGDEQFF
TRBV7-9	TRBJ1-1	TRBD1	few	TGTGCCAGCAGCTCAGGACAGGTTCTTGAAGCTTTCTTT	CASSSGQVLEAFF
TRBV19	TRBJ1-1	TRBD1	-	TGTGCCAGTAGCCAGGGGGGGGACGGAGGTGAAGCTTTCTTT	CASSQGGDGGEAFF
TRBV9	TRBJ1-3	TRBD1	once	TGTGCCAGCAGCGCGACCAACAGGGGGAGGGGAAACACCATATATTTT	CASSATNRGRGNTIYF
TRBV9	TRBJ2-1	TRBD2	-	TGTGCCAGCAGCCTACTAGCGGGATGGGATGAGCAGTTCTTC	CASSLLAGWDEQFF
TRBV6-6	TRBJ1-1	TRBD1	-	TGTGCCAGCAGTTCACAGGGGGCGCGAACTGAAGCTTTCTTT	CASSSQGARTEAFF
TRBV11-2	TRBJ2-6	-	-	TGTGCCAGCAGCTTAGTTACAGTCTCTGGGGCCAACGTCCTGACTTTC	CASSLVTVSGANVLTF
TRBV15	TRBJ2-7	-	once	TGTGCCACCAGCAGAGAGGGAAAGGTCGTCCACGAGCAGTACTTC	CATSREGKVVHEQYF
TRBV9	TRBJ2-2	TRBD1	-	TGTGCCAGCAGCGTAGTCTTGGACAGGGGGTGGACCGGGGAGCTGTTTTTT	CASSVVLDRGWTGELFF
TRBV28	TRBJ2-1	-	once	TGTGCCAGCAGTGCTAGCGCACCTAACAATGAGCAGTTCTTC	CASSASAPNNEQFF
TRBV4-1	TRBJ2-4	-	-	TGCGCCAGCAGCCACGGGGATAACATTCAGTACTTC	CASSHGDNIQYF
TRBV5-6	TRBJ2-1	-	-	TGTGCCAGCAGCGTCTTAGGTGAGCAGTTCTTC	CASSVLGEQFF
TRBV9	TRBJ1-4	-	-	TGTGCCAGCAACCTAGGGGCGGCTAATGAAAAACTGTTTTTT	CASNLGAANEKLFF
TRBV30	TRBJ1-2	-	few	TGTGCCTGGGGGGGTTATAATGGCTACACCTTC	CAWGGYNGYTF
TRBV7-9	TRBJ2-1	TRBD2	-	TGTGCCAGCAGCTCGTTAGTAGCGGGGGCCTACAATGAGCAGTTCTTC	CASSSLVAGAYNEQFF
TRBV7-9	TRBJ1-2	-	-	TGTGCCAGCAGCCCACCGGGGAATGATGGCTACACCTTC	CASSPPGNDGYTF
TRBV5-6	TRBJ2-2	-	-	TGTGCCAGCAACATTGGGGGTATGAACACCGGGGAGCTGTTTTTT	CASNIGGMNTGELFF
TRBV14	TRBJ1-1	TRBD1	-	TGTGCCAGCAGCCAAGATGCTGGCACAGGGGAGACTGAAGCTTTCTTT	CASSQDAGTGETEAFF
TRBV19	TRBJ1-2	TRBD1	-	TGTGCCAGTAGGCTGGACAGGGTGGGCTATGGCTACACCTTC	CASRLDRVGYGYTF
TRBV4-3	TRBJ2-7	-	-	TGCGCCAGCAGCCAAGAGCGGCTCTCCTACGAGCAGTACTTC	CASSQERLSYEQYF
TRBV5-6	TRBJ2-1	TRBD2	-	TGTGCCAGCAGCATTCCCGGGACTAGCGAGGTCGATGAGCAGTTCTTC	CASSIPGTSEVDEQFF
TRBV5-6	TRBJ2-3	-	-	TGTGCCAGCAGCCCTCAGCTGGATACGCAGTATTTT	CASSPQLDTQYF
TRBV5-1	TRBJ1-1	-	once	TGCGCCAGCGCCAATCTAGGTGAAGGAATGAACACTGAAGCTTTCTTT	CASANLGEGMNTEAFF
TRBV23-1	TRBJ2-1	-	-	TGCGCCAGCAGTCATACCGGACCGTATGAACTTAATGAGCAGTTCTTC	CASSHTGPYELNEQFF
TRBV2	TRBJ2-5	TRBD1	-	TGTGCCAGCAGTGACCGACAGGGCCAAGAGACCCAGTACTTC	CASSDRQGQETQYF
TRBV28	TRBJ2-7	-	-	TGTGCCAGCAGTTTTTTCAGGGGAAGCTACGAGCAGTACTTC	CASSFFRGSYEQYF
TRBV5-1	TRBJ2-2	-	-	TGCGCCAGCAGCTCACTTCCCCCCGGGGAGCTGTTTTTT	CASSSLPPGELFF
TRBV28	TRBJ2-3	TRBD2	-	TGTGCCAGCAGTTTATGGGAGACTAGCGGCAGCACAGATACGCAGTATTTT	CASSLWETSGSTDTQYF
TRBV13	TRBJ2-1	-	once	TGTGCCAGCAGCGCAGGGGCTCAGAGCTCCTACAATGAGCAGTTCTTC	CASSAGAQSSYNEQFF
TRBV5-6	TRBJ2-4	-	once	TGTGCCAGCAGCCAACACATGGTGGGGGCGGGGGACATTCAGTACTTC	CASSQHMVGAGDIQYF
TRBV7-9	TRBJ1-1	-	-	TGTGCCAGCAGCGCCCCGTCCGCGCCGGACAGAGACACTGAAGCTTTCTTT	CASSAPSAPDRDTEAFF
TRBV28	TRBJ2-5	TRBD2	once	TGTGCCAGCAGGTGGGGACTAGCGGGAACTTATGAGCAGTACTTC	CASRWGLAGTYEQYF
TRBV29-1	TRBJ2-7	-	-	TGCAGCGTCCGGAGTTCCGCAGAGCAGTACTTC	CSVRSSAEQYF
TRBV4-1	TRBJ2-7	-	-	TGCGCCAGCAGCCAGACAGGTTACTACGAGCAGTACTTC	CASSQTGYYEQYF
TRBV28	TRBJ1-1	-	once	TGTGCCAGCATCTCTCCCAGGGGAGGCACTGAAGCTTTCTTT	CASISPRGGTEAFF